This T cell receptor beta chain is from a study of shared clonotypes between healthy human individuals. Whole-study results and caveats: Investigators expected sequencing depth to affect clonotype sharing among donors. Non-shared clonotypes displayed generation probabilities falling below those of clonotypes present in all four donors.

As regards this clone: As yet, its antigen is unknown.

The naive CD8 fraction comprised CD45RO-negative cells positively selected for CCR7 and excluded terminally differentiated effector memory CD45RA+ cells. Method: immunoSEQ multiplex PCR; TCRdb's copy keeps in-frame clones and lacks some. The sample carries about 2 million clones, approximately 94% recorded once. Germline loops: CDR1 SEHNR, CDR2 FQNEAQ (reference sequence). V dropped 10 bases and J dropped 5; count of bases not matched to a gene: 11. The CDR3 spans 14 residues. Sequencing used naive CD8+ T cells sorted from blood. The source is a man between 18 and 29 years old in good health. V gene TRBV7-9 combines with J gene TRBJ2-1; 7 nucleotides align to TRBD1. The CDR3 region is CAIPTGRPDNEQFF. For the CDR3, the DNA is TGTGCCATCCCGACAGGGCGGCCTGACAATGAGCAGTTCTTC.